The rows below give T cell receptor beta chains drawn from one sample of a study of T cell responses to AZD1222 COVID-19 vaccine. Sequencing used immunoSEQ multiplex PCR; TCRdb keeps in-frame clones, though not all of them. Seen here are about 60,000 clones, about 83% observed once, and the top ten hold 3% to 4%. The sample was peripheral blood, taken 28 days after the second AZD1222 dose. All receptors derive from an adult who received the AZD1222 COVID-19 vaccine. Each CDR3 is given with its conserved first and last residue. D genes are given only for firm matches. The size of a clone is reported for some rows only, either as once, few or many, or as a class for expanded clones.

v_gene	j_gene	abundance	d_gene	CDR3nt	CDR3aa
TRBV11-3	TRBJ1-1	NA	NA	TGTGCCAGCAGCCCCCCAGATGGGGGGCATGGGACTGAAGCTTTCTTT	CASSPPDGGHGTEAFF
TRBV20-1	TRBJ1-2	NA	NA	TGCAGTGCTAGTCCGGGGGCAGGCTATGGCTACACCTTC	CSASPGAGYGYTF
TRBV7-9	TRBJ1-3	NA	NA	TGTGCCAGCAGCTTGCGGAAGGGTGCTGGAAACACCATATATTTT	CASSLRKGAGNTIYF
TRBV6-5	TRBJ1-2	NA	NA	TGTGCCAGCAGGCTTTGGGGGGGCTACACCTTC	CASRLWGGYTF
TRBV5-1	TRBJ1-2	NA	TRBD1	TGCGCCAGCAGCGTGACAGGGGACTATGGCTACACCTTC	CASSVTGDYGYTF
TRBV5-3	TRBJ2-7	NA	NA	TGTGCCAGAAGCTTGTGTGGGGCCATACTCTACGAGCAGTACTTC	CARSLCGAILYEQYF
TRBV5-6	TRBJ1-4	few	NA	TGTGCCAGCAGCTTAAGCGGGAATGAAAAACTGTTTTTT	CASSLSGNEKLFF
TRBV7-9	TRBJ2-2	once	NA	TGTGCCAGCAGCCCCCGGGCCATCTCTACCGGGGAGCTGTTTTTT	CASSPRAISTGELFF
TRBV5-1	TRBJ1-4	NA	TRBD1	TGCGCCAGCAGCCCCGGGGACAGACGTAATGAAAAACTGTTTTTT	CASSPGDRRNEKLFF
TRBV11-3	TRBJ2-3	once	NA	TGTGCCAGCAGCATCCGGATCTCGGGGGGCACAGATACGCAGTATTTT	CASSIRISGGTDTQYF
TRBV11-2	TRBJ1-5	NA	NA	TGTGCCAGCAGCTTAGCGGGGCTGGAGCCCCAGCATTTT	CASSLAGLEPQHF
TRBV27	TRBJ2-3	NA	NA	TGTGCCAGCAGTCCCACTCGAGGAGTCACAGATACGCAGTATTTT	CASSPTRGVTDTQYF
TRBV24-1	TRBJ1-5	NA	NA	TGTGCCACCAGTGATCATGACAATTATAGCAATCAGCCCCAGCATTTT	CATSDHDNYSNQPQHF
TRBV4-2	TRBJ2-5	NA	NA	TGTGCCAACGGGATCCAGGCGTGGGGGAGTGGGCAGTACTTC	CANGIQAWGSGQYF
TRBV7-2	TRBJ2-2	few	NA	TGTGCCAGCAGCTTAGCGCCTTACAGAGGGCGGCTGAACACCGGGGAGCTGTTTTTT	CASSLAPYRGRLNTGELFF
TRBV7-9	TRBJ1-2	NA	NA	TGTGCCAGCAGCTTAGCAGGATCTGGCTATGGCTACACCTTC	CASSLAGSGYGYTF
TRBV18	TRBJ2-2	NA	NA	TGTGCCAGCTCACCACGTGAAAATGAAAACCTCCCCGGGGAGCTGTTTTTT	CASSPRENENLPGELFF
TRBV11-3	TRBJ1-6	NA	NA	TGTGCCAGCAGCTCCCGTTGGAGGGGTTCTTATAATTCACCCCTCCACTTT	CASSSRWRGSYNSPLHF
TRBV5-1	TRBJ2-3	NA	NA	TGCGCCAGCACCCTCGTAGGGACCGATCGCACAGATACGCAGTATTTT	CASTLVGTDRTDTQYF
TRBV28	TRBJ2-2	NA	TRBD2	TGTGCCAGCAGCGTAGCGGGGGGGAACACCGGGGAGCTGTTTTTT	CASSVAGGNTGELFF
TRBV6-5	TRBJ1-2	NA	TRBD1	TGTGCCAGCAGCCGACAGGGGAATGGCTACACCTTC	CASSRQGNGYTF
TRBV11-3	TRBJ1-1	few	NA	TGTGCCAGCGGGGACCCTGAAGCTTTCTTT	CASGDPEAFF
TRBV7-9	TRBJ2-1	NA	NA	TGTGCCAGCAGCTTAGGCAATTACAATGAGCAGTTCTTC	CASSLGNYNEQFF
TRBV2	TRBJ1-5	NA	NA	TGTGCCAGCAGTGAGGGTGTAAGGGCCCAGCATTTT	CASSEGVRAQHF
TRBV7-9	TRBJ1-2	NA	NA	TGTGCCAGCAGCTCACGACGGGACGGGGGTAACTATGGCTACACCTTC	CASSSRRDGGNYGYTF
TRBV11-3	TRBJ1-5	NA	NA	TGTGCCAGCAGCTTAGGGGGCAGAAATCAGCCCCAGCATTTT	CASSLGGRNQPQHF
TRBV3-1/TRBV3-2	TRBJ1-2	NA	NA	TGTGCCAGCAGCCCCTCGGACAGCGCCCAGAGGGGCTACACCTTC	CASSPSDSAQRGYTF
TRBV28	TRBJ2-2	NA	NA	TGTGCCAGCAGCAGGGCGGACACCGGGGAGCTGTTTTTT	CASSRADTGELFF
TRBV5-4	TRBJ2-7	NA	TRBD1	TGTGCCAGCAGCTCACAGGGGCCTGCTTCCTACGAGCAGTACTTC	CASSSQGPASYEQYF
TRBV5-6	TRBJ1-2	NA	NA	TGTGCCAGCAGCTTCTCCCCGACAGAAAACTATGGCTACACCTTC	CASSFSPTENYGYTF
TRBV13	TRBJ1-6	NA	TRBD1	TGTGCCAGCAGCCTACCGGGACAGGGTTTATCACCCCTCCACTTT	CASSLPGQGLSPLHF
TRBV29-1	TRBJ2-3	NA	TRBD1	TGCAGCGCTAGTCCGGGACAGAATACGGATACGCAGTATTTT	CSASPGQNTDTQYF
TRBV2	TRBJ2-2	NA	NA	TGTGCCAGCGCCCTGTCGGCCGTAAACACCGGGGAGCTGTTTTTT	CASALSAVNTGELFF
TRBV5-4	TRBJ2-7	NA	NA	TGTGCCAGCAGCCTAGGCGGGACACTAGGCTCCTACGAGCAGTACTTC	CASSLGGTLGSYEQYF
TRBV6-5	TRBJ2-5	many	NA	TGTGCCAGCAGTCAACGGGTTAGAGGGACCCAGTACTTC	CASSQRVRGTQYF
TRBV6-5	TRBJ1-6	NA	TRBD1	TGTGCCAGCAGCCTCGGCGGGACAGTACCCTCACCCCTCCACTTT	CASSLGGTVPSPLHF
TRBV29-1	TRBJ1-1	NA	NA	TGCAGCGTTGTTCGGGACACGCATAACACTGAAGCTTTCTTT	CSVVRDTHNTEAFF
TRBV6-5	TRBJ1-1	few	NA	TGTGCCAGCAGTAAACAGGGTGAAGCTTTCTTT	CASSKQGEAFF
TRBV4-2	TRBJ1-2	NA	NA	TGTGCCAGCAGCCCGAATCAGAACTATGGCTACACCTTC	CASSPNQNYGYTF
TRBV5-1	TRBJ1-2	NA	NA	TGCGCCAGCAGCTTGGCCGGGGTCGAGACCGAGGGCTACACCTTC	CASSLAGVETEGYTF
TRBV6-5	TRBJ1-1	NA	TRBD1	TGTGCCAGCACCCCGACAGGGGGGAGGAACACTGAAGCTTTCTTT	CASTPTGGRNTEAFF
TRBV7-8	TRBJ2-5	once	TRBD1	TGTGCCAGCAGCATATCAGGGGGCACGGAGACCCAGTACTTC	CASSISGGTETQYF
TRBV6-6	TRBJ2-1	once	NA	TGTGCCAGCAGCCCACAAGGTTCGGGGTCTCTTGAGCAGTTCTTC	CASSPQGSGSLEQFF
TRBV11-2	TRBJ2-7	NA	NA	TGTGCCAGCAGCATAGGAGACATAACCTCTTCCTACGAGCAGTACTTC	CASSIGDITSSYEQYF
TRBV6-5	TRBJ1-4	NA	NA	TGTGCCAGCAGTTACTCCCAGGGAGGTGAAAAACTGTTTTTT	CASSYSQGGEKLFF
TRBV9	TRBJ2-5	NA	TRBD2	TGTGCCAGCAGCGCCCCCGGGGGGGGGCAAGAGACCCAGTACTTC	CASSAPGGGQETQYF
TRBV5-4	TRBJ2-5	NA	NA	TGTGCCAGCAGCTTGGAAGCCCCACGGGAGACCCAGTACTTC	CASSLEAPRETQYF
TRBV19	TRBJ2-5	NA	NA	TGTGCCAGTAGTATACTAGCTGTCCCAGGGGCCCAGTACTTC	CASSILAVPGAQYF
TRBV9	TRBJ1-6	NA	NA	TGTGCCAGCAGCGTAGAGGCAGGCTATTCACCCCTCCACTTT	CASSVEAGYSPLHF
TRBV7-2	TRBJ2-1	NA	NA	TGTGCCAGCACCATCGGCGAGAAGAGTGAGCAGTTCTTC	CASTIGEKSEQFF
TRBV11-2	TRBJ1-6	few	TRBD1	TGTGCCAGCAGCCCCCGGACAGGGGGAACTAATTCACCCCTCCACTTT	CASSPRTGGTNSPLHF
TRBV3-1/TRBV3-2	TRBJ2-2	few	TRBD1	TGTGCCAGCAGCCAAGAGGTTCTGACAGGGGCAAGCGGGGAGCTGTTTTTT	CASSQEVLTGASGELFF
TRBV5-5	TRBJ1-2	NA	NA	TGTGCCAGCAGCTTCGGTGCGGGCAGGACTACTAACTATGGCTACACCTTC	CASSFGAGRTTNYGYTF
TRBV11-3	TRBJ2-3	NA	TRBD2	TGTGCCAGCACCACCTTCAGCGGGGGCCCAGATACGCAGTATTTT	CASTTFSGGPDTQYF
TRBV3-1/TRBV3-2	TRBJ2-1	NA	TRBD2	TGTGCCAGCAGCCAAGACGCTAGCGGGGGGTACAATGAGCAGTTCTTC	CASSQDASGGYNEQFF
TRBV5-1	TRBJ1-4	NA	NA	TGCGCCAGCAGCTTGAGGCCCTCGACAGGTTCCGATATTATCTCCCATGAAAAACTGTTTTTT	CASSLRPSTGSDIISHEKLFF
TRBV19	TRBJ2-7	once	NA	TGTGCCAGTAGTATGACAGACCGTCCCTACGAGCAGTACTTC	CASSMTDRPYEQYF
TRBV28	TRBJ1-5	NA	TRBD1	TGTGCCAGCAACCCGGACAGGGGAGGTCGTCAGCCCCAGCATTTT	CASNPDRGGRQPQHF
TRBV24-1	TRBJ2-1	once	TRBD1	TGTGCCACCAGTGACACTACAGGGGGCGCAGTCAATGAGCAGTTCTTC	CATSDTTGGAVNEQFF